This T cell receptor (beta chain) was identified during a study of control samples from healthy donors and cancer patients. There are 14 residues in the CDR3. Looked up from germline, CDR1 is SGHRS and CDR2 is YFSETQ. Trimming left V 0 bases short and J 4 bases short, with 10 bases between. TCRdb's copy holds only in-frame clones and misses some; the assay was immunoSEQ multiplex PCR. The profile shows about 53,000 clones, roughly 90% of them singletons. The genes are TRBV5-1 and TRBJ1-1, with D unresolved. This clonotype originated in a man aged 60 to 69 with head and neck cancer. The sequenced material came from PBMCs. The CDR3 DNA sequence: TGCGCCAGCAGCTTGGGGCAGGTCCCCACTGAAGCTTTCTTT. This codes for CASSLGQVPTEAFF.